This TCR beta chain was sequenced during a study of T cell responses to AZD1222 COVID-19 vaccine. Study-level findings and limits: In all cases, repertoires were sampled only after the peak T cell response. Vaccination with two AZD1222 doses was followed by a rise in Spike-specific TCR breadth and depth.

This clone was counted a single time. Its antigen remains unknown. With 3 bases removed from V and 6 bases from J, the gap between germline ends came to 8 bases. This CDR3 spans 12 amino acids. Germline V lookup: CDR1 KGHSH, CDR2 LQKENI. Generated by immunoSEQ multiplex PCR, the TCRdb table keeps only in-frame clones and is missing some. The data show over 150,000 clones, over 75% seen once. The specimen comprised peripheral blood, sampled 28 days after the second AZD1222 dose. The rearrangement uses TRBV18 and TRBJ1-2; D is unclear. The source of this sequence is an adult who received the AZD1222 COVID-19 vaccine. The CDR3 is CASSPTEDGYTF. CDR3 DNA sequence: TGTGCCAGCTCACCTACAGAGGATGGCTACACCTTC.